The text below deals with one T cell receptor (beta chain). Its antigen is currently unknown. The source of the sample is a study of T cell responses to AZD1222 COVID-19 vaccine. Sequenced by immunoSEQ multiplex PCR; TCRdb stores in-frame clones only, minus some. In the table there are 150,000 to 200,000 clones, 90% of which are singletons. Germline V CDR1 and CDR2: MNHEY, SMNVEV (reference sequence). This CDR3 is built from 16 residues. J gave up 1 base and V 4 bases, and 7 bases lay outside the gene matches. The study, taken as a whole, reports: Sampled repertoires all dated from after the peak T cell response. With two AZD1222 doses given, Spike-specific TCR breadth and depth both rose.

The J gene is TRBJ1-5, the V gene TRBV27; 7 nucleotides agree with TRBD1. The clonotype originates from an adult in good health. The material was peripheral blood, obtained on day 0 of AZD1222 vaccination. CDR3 region: CASSSTQGVSNQPQHF. The CDR3 DNA is TGTGCCAGCAGTTCAACTCAGGGGGTAAGCAATCAGCCCCAGCATTTT.